The 10 T cell receptor beta chains below come from one sample, sequenced in a study of T-cell memory formation after mild COVID-19. TCRdb re-analysed the 5' RACE reads in MiXCR, keeping a single row per CDR3 protein. The profile shows 120,000 or so distinct CDR3 sequences, more than 15% of them singletons. Sequencing used PBMCs or a T cell subset sorted from them (not recorded which). The receptors originated from an adult woman who had mild COVID-19 (a few samples of this study predate the infection). Cell type and time point are not known.

The gene calls are TRBV7-3 and TRBJ2-5, with D possibly being TRBD1 or TRBD2 (5 bases each). The germline V gene encodes CDR1 SGHTA and CDR2 FQGTGA. Trimming took off 1 base at V and 7 bases at J, with 10 bases between the two ends. The CDR3 runs to 13 residues. CDR3 coding DNA: TGTGCCAGCAGCTTAAACCAGGGAGCGACCCAGTACTTC. This codes for CASSLNQGATQYF.

The chain recombines TRBV9 with TRBJ2-1; 12 bases agree with TRBD2. This CDR3 contains 16 residues. CDR1 SGDLS and CDR2 YYNGEE come from the germline V gene. V lost 0 bases and J lost 4; bases outside the gene matches: 2. The DNA for the CDR3 is TGTGCCAGCAGCGTAGGCCTAGCGGGAGGGTACAATGAGCAGTTCTTC. This gives the protein CASSVGLAGGYNEQFF.

This clonotype has a handful of counts. The V gene is TRBV9, the J gene TRBJ1-6; a weak D match, TRBD1 (5 bases). Deletions cut 0 bases from V and 4 bases from J, with 8 bases between. Germline-derived CDR1 and CDR2 are SGDLS and YYNGEE. This CDR3 has 15 amino acids. The CDR3 DNA reads TGTGCCAGCAGCGTAGAGAAGGGGTATAATTCACCCCTCCACTTT. Translation gives CASSVEKGYNSPLHF. The full variable domain, completed using reference TRBV9 and TRBJ1-6, is DSGVTQTPKHLITATGQRVTLRCSPRSGDLSVYWYQQSLDQGLQFLIQYYNGEERAKGNILERFSAQQFPDLHSELNLSSLELGDSALYFCASSVEKGYNSPLHFGNGTRLTVT.

This clonotype was picked up a small number of times. The rearrangement joins TRBV2 to TRBJ1-2; a possible D gene is TRBD1 (5 bases). Germline CDR1 and CDR2: SNHLY and FYNNEI. This CDR3 region has 15 residues. Trimming cost V 6 bases and J 8 bases, with 22 bases left between them. The CDR3 spells CASRVHRDSNRGYTF. In DNA, the CDR3 is TGTGCCAGCAGAGTTCACCGGGACTCCAACCGCGGCTACACCTTC.

This clonotype is a singleton in its sample. The V call is TRBV12-3 or TRBV12-4, the J call TRBJ2-3; the D is unclear. The CDR3 contains 15 residues. V dropped 6 bases and J dropped 1 base, with 14 bases sitting between them. This chain's CDR3 is CASSWRGGGTDTQYF. The CDR3 region has the DNA TGTGCCAGCAGCTGGAGAGGTGGGGGCACAGATACGCAGTATTTT.

This clonotype appeared a few times. The chain joins TRBV11-2 to TRBJ1-3, with D maybe TRBD1 (5 bases). The CDR3 runs to 15 residues. The germline gives CDR1 SGHAT, CDR2 FQNNGV. Trimming removed 5 bases from V and 0 bases from J, with 11 bases in between. CDR3 bases: TGTGCCAGCAGCGGCCAGGGCCTCTCTGGAAACACCATATATTTT. Residues: CASSGQGLSGNTIYF.

This clonotype turned up a few times. This sequence joins TRBV7-9 and TRBJ2-2; no clear D gene. CDR1 SEHNR and CDR2 FQNEAQ come from the germline V gene (reference sequence). The CDR3 contains 13 residues. Trimming took off 5 bases at V and 5 bases at J, with 9 bases between the two ends. The CDR3: CASSHERTGELFF. DNA for the CDR3: TGTGCCAGCAGCCACGAACGGACCGGGGAGCTGTTTTTT. The full variable domain, completed using reference TRBV7-9 and TRBJ2-2, is DTGVSQNPRHKITKRGQNVTFRCDPISEHNRLYWYRQTLGQGPEFLTYFQNEAQLEKSRLLSDRFSAERPKGSFSTLEIQRTEQGDSAMYLCASSHERTGELFFGEGSRLTVL.

The table lists this clonotype with a few counts. The V and J genes are TRBV3-1 and TRBJ1-2, with D tentatively TRBD1 (5 bases). Deletions cut 1 base from V and 13 bases from J, with 19 bases between. From germline, CDR1 is LGHDT and CDR2 YNNKEL (reference sequence). This CDR3 has 14 amino acids. CDR3 residues: CASSQGGTIGASTF. CDR3 coding DNA: TGTGCCAGCAGCCAAGGGGGAACAATTGGGGCGAGCACCTTC. Full variable domain (remainder filled in from reference TRBV3-1 and TRBJ1-2): DTAVSQTPKYLVTQMGNDKSIKCEQNLGHDTMYWYKQDSKKFLKIMFSYNNKELIINETVPNRFSPKSPDKAHLNLHINSLELGDSAVYFCASSQGGTIGASTFGSGTRLTVV.

This clonotype was picked up a small number of times. The chain couples TRBV24-1 to TRBJ2-1, with 14 nucleotides matching TRBD2. CDR1 KGHDR and CDR2 SFDVKD come from the germline V gene. This CDR3 region has 15 residues. J lost 9 bases, V lost 4 bases, and 4 bases had no gene match. DNA for the CDR3: TGTGCCACCAGTGACTCCGGGACTAGCGGGAGTGAGCAGTTCTTC. Its protein is CATSDSGTSGSEQFF.

This clonotype has more than one count but fewer than ten. The chain employs TRBV7-9 and TRBJ2-1; 14 bases line up with TRBD2. V trimming: 3 bases; J trimming: 3 bases; junction bases outside the gene matches: 1. Germline V CDR1 and CDR2: SEHNR, FQNEAQ (reference sequence). CDR3 size: 16 residues. The CDR3 DNA reads TGTGCCAGCAGCTTGGGGACTAGCGGGAGCTACAATGAGCAGTTCTTC. Translating gives CASSLGTSGSYNEQFF.